This TCR beta chain was sequenced for a study of cytomegalovirus exposure and HLA in healthy donors (TCRdb year 2017). General notes on the study: An earlier analysis of about 530 of the donors reported 276 Gb of sequence data and roughly 120 million unique TCR beta sequences obtained from about 180 million T cells. Approximately 300 gigabases of sequencing data and approximately 91 million unique TCR sequences made up an early release that covered about 640 HLA-typed donors. Among the roughly 430 genotyped donors, around 81% belonged to the genetic ancestry cluster associated with self-reported Caucasian donors. The aim of the study was to test whether cataloging public T cell receptors could identify signatures of past pathogen exposure. The study profiled the T cell repertoires of 666 subjects by immunosequencing and related them to cytomegalovirus serostatus. In addition to the first cohort of roughly 670 subjects, a separate validation cohort of some 120 different subjects was used. High-throughput TCR immunosequencing, statistical association of individual TCRs with disease status, and machine learning were combined to predict cytomegalovirus infection status. In a later analysis, previously published TCR beta repertoires from 600 to 850 donors were re-analyzed and high-resolution HLA genotyping was added so that TCR occurrence patterns could be studied. Rather than drawing on any new phenotypic data, the later analysis identified candidate immune exposures from TCR beta sequences and the way those sequences occurred across donors. An earlier analysis of approximately 500 of the donors applied high-throughput TCR beta sequencing to assess whether each TCR beta V gene segment acted as functional or pseudogenic. Alongside the repertoire data, information on donor age, sex, ethnicity and CMV serostatus was compiled. Genome-wide SNP genotypes for about three fifths of the roughly 700 donors were used in a later genetic analysis, which treated that subset as a discovery cohort. Every discovery cohort repertoire had been produced on one sequencing platform. Both class I and class II loci were covered by HLA typing, at four-digit resolution. The number of donors typed differed by locus, with 629-630 for A, B, C, DRB1 and DQB1, more than 500 for DQA1, about 610 for DPA1, and roughly 450 for DPB1. Roughly five DR-DQ haplotypes were handled as single units for association and clustering because linkage in the cohort was strong. Among about 360 genotyped donors of the cohort, an average of about 240,000 unique TCR beta nucleotide sequences were sequenced per donor, around 18% of them non-productive. The paper as a whole reports these results and caveats: Because the 87-base-pair reads could not distinguish some IMGT-functional V segments, including TRBV6-2 and TRBV6-3, those segments were excluded. In vitro tests confirmed that a few of the cytomegalovirus-associated TCR beta chains recognize cytomegalovirus antigens. A further reported finding was that TCR beta sequences accurately predicted the HLA-A and HLA-B alleles for most subjects in the first cohort. Sequencing depth was assumed to be roughly uniform across donors in the presence/absence analyses, though that assumption may not hold. Linkage disequilibrium might explain the correlated functional status among segregating V segments, but an unknown experimental factor could not be ruled out. It was suggested by the authors that the approach could potentially be generalized to other disease states and immunological phenotypes. In a later analysis, HLA-associated TCR beta chains were found to be more clonally expanded and to have lower generation probabilities than equally common non-associated chains. CMV serostatus was the only immune exposure information available for the cohort. The earlier analysis of some 560 of the donors excluded around 17 rarely observed V segments, including chromosome 9 orphons, because counts were too low. The sequencing pipeline was judged likely to have produced a cluster of highly shared sequence variants as a technical artifact. Compared with the 666-donor mean, donors in an Asian-associated ancestry cluster had fewer N-insertions in productive TCRs, according to a later genetic analysis. In a later analysis, the rate of TCR association differed among HLA loci, with DRB1 alleles having the most associated TCRs and HLA-C alleles having the fewest. A later analysis associated 15,000 to 20,000 TCR beta sequences with specific HLA alleles at a false discovery rate of 0.05. In both the original and validation cohorts, the classifier was reported to diagnose cytomegalovirus status with high specificity and sensitivity. In an earlier analysis of fewer than 750 of the donors, most TCR beta V segments were observed in productive rearrangements about 87% or about 30% of the time, broadly matching IMGT annotations. Across donors, most TCR sequences were observed very rarely, whereas some public TCRs were present in many individuals. Several of the top co-occurrence clusters appeared to be linked to parvovirus B19, influenza, CMV and Epstein-Barr virus, according to a later analysis. HLA typing was unavailable for some donors at each locus, so association tests used only the typed subset. The study gave a list of about 170 TCR beta chains associated with cytomegalovirus. A later analysis found that most CMV-associated TCR beta chains appeared HLA-restricted, with HLA associations seemingly driven largely by CMV exposure. Assigning TCR associations to individual alleles was difficult when HLA alleles, especially DR and DQ, strongly co-occurred. This cohort had only TCR beta chains sequenced, and the lack of alpha or paired-chain data limited which features could be detected. An association between a missense DCLRE1C variant and V-gene and J-gene trimming of TCR beta chains was found in a later genetic analysis and replicated in an independent cohort.

Comment on this clone: It has no known antigen specificity. Base qualities are not at hand, and no much larger clone is one base apart.

The receptor library was made with the immunoSEQ multiplex PCR assay. The multiplex PCR relied on a mix of 60 forward primers for TCR Vbeta segments and 13 reverse primers for TCR Jbeta segments. The CDR3 region of rearranged TCR beta genes was amplified from genomic DNA by a multiplex PCR assay. The Illumina HiSeq System was used to sequence the amplified TCR beta libraries as 87-base-pair reads. In the authors' own workflow: A later analysis tallied 75 million to 95 million unique TCR beta chains across the 640 or so repertoires, and about 12 million of those chains were shared by two or more donors. Raw reads were error-corrected and collapsed into unique sequences with a nearest-neighbor algorithm that merged closely related sequences to remove PCR and sequencing errors. To assign V, D and J gene segments, CDR3 sequences were aligned to IMGT reference sequences. For a sequence to be retained, at least a six-nucleotide match to both a V gene segment and a J gene segment was required. Rearrangements were classified as productive when the CDR3 lacked stop codons and remained in frame with V and J, and all other rearrangements were classified as non-productive. Following IMGT convention, CDR3 was defined as the stretch from the second conserved V-encoded cysteine up to the conserved J-encoded phenylalanine. In an earlier analysis of around 570 of the donors, sequences lacking an unambiguous match to a single V gene segment were excluded. In an earlier analysis of 450 to 700 of the donors, V segments were called functional above 56.7% productive rearrangements and were called segregating when the between-donor standard deviation exceeded 5%. A statistical classification framework was built for diagnosing cytomegalovirus status from the catalog of TCR beta chain sequences. In a later analysis, V and J genes were assigned by comparing TCR nucleotide sequences against IMGT/GENE-DB human TR gene sequences. A later analysis assigned CDR3 sequences and most-parsimonious VDJ recombination scenarios with the TCRdist pipeline. In a later analysis, each TCR beta chain was defined by its CDR3 amino acid sequence together with its V-gene family, and reads lacking a unique V-gene family were excluded. As a way to deal with suspected cross-contamination and a sequencing artifact, a later analysis dropped approximately 570 nucleotide sequences that were highly shared and had low generation probability. A later analysis calculated a clonal expansion index for each public chain from normalized within-repertoire ranks of inferred template counts. A later analysis computed generation probabilities with a VDJ recombination model fitted to out-of-frame rearrangements, and checked the results against IGoR. A later analysis scored TCR-TCR, TCR-HLA and TCR-CMV co-occurrence with hypergeometric tests, applying a repertoire-size bias correction to TCR pairs. To estimate false discovery rates, a later analysis permuted the HLA or CMV assignments 20 times. In a later analysis, co-occurring TCRs were grouped using DBSCAN, and TCRdist sequence similarity was added for clustering within HLA-allele-positive subsets. For co-occurrence clustering, repertoires with fewer than 30,000 or more than 120,000 public chains were excluded, along with about five repertoires with anomalous nucleotide sharing. Not all clones reach the TCRdb copy of this immuneACCESS table, which keeps in-frame sequences only. Checked studies attribute under half of the gap to unresolved V genes and leave the rest unexplained. The D gene and trimming were derived from the DNA, and the V and J assignments and clone size from that table. The sample includes 130,000 to 150,000 clones, with approximately 73% observed a single time. The ten largest clones capture 1.3% of the sample.

The cohort consisted of 600 or so healthy bone marrow donors. At the time of sampling, every cohort member was nominally healthy, though immune exposures that went unrecorded were likely present. The donor tested CMV seronegative, placing the donor among the 350 or so seronegative members of the cohort. A peripheral blood sample was provided by each donor, and peripheral blood mononuclear cells were used for TCR beta sequencing. The Qiagen DNeasy Blood Extraction Kit was used to extract genomic DNA from the blood cell samples. From the germline V gene (reference sequence), CDR1 is SGHNT and CDR2 is YYREEE. From V the trimming removes 0 bases and from J it removes 0 bases, while the gene matches leave 7 bases of the junction unaccounted for. The CDR3 spans 17 residues, from the cysteine through the phenylalanine. Just CDR3 DNA is preserved here, 51 bases in frame from base 1.

The sequencing input was PBMCs. The chain is assembled from TRBV5-4 and TRBJ1-2, with 8 bases in between that match TRBD1. The TCR was taken from a woman in her thirties or forties in good health and CMV-seronegative. The DNA is TGTGCCAGCAGCTTGGACAGGGGGATTATAGCTAACTATGGCTACACCTTC. Its translation reads: CASSLDRGIIANYGYTF.